The 9 T cell receptor beta chains given below trace back to one sample, sequenced in a study of cytomegalovirus exposure and HLA in healthy donors. Produced via immunoSEQ multiplex PCR; TCRdb's table is partial and in-frame only. The profile shows 140,000 or so clones, about 88% of them singletons. Source material: PBMCs. These receptors were obtained from a young woman in good health and CMV-seropositive.

The chain links TRBV30 to TRBJ1-5; D remains ambiguous. Germline assignment: CDR1 GTSNPN and CDR2 SVGIG (reference sequence). This CDR3 has 14 residues. V was cut by 0 bases and J by 5 bases, with 11 bases left in between. The CDR3 loop reads CAWSVWKADQPQHF. The CDR3 nucleotides are TGTGCCTGGAGTGTATGGAAGGCGGATCAGCCCCAGCATTTT.

This chain uses TRBV30 with TRBJ1-2; 7 nucleotides agree with TRBD1. This CDR3 contains 15 residues. Per germline, CDR1 GTSNPN and CDR2 SVGIG (reference sequence). The trim removed 1 base at V and 5 bases at J, leaving 10 bases unmatched. The CDR3 loop reads CAWSAGDRDGYGYTF. The CDR3 nucleotides are TGTGCCTGGAGTGCCGGAGACAGGGATGGGTATGGCTACACCTTC.

This clone was recorded only once. The chain uses TRBV4-2 and TRBJ2-2; 8 bases map to TRBD2. Germline CDR1 is LGHNA and CDR2 is YNFKEQ. Unmatched junction bases numbered 12, after V lost 4 bases and J lost 5 bases. The CDR3 loop spans 17 amino acids. CDR3 in amino acids: CASSRSGLGDETGELFF. The CDR3 DNA follows: TGTGCCAGCAGCCGCTCGGGACTAGGGGATGAGACCGGGGAGCTGTTTTTT.

The chain uses TRBV14 and TRBJ1-5, with TRBD1 as a possible D gene (5 bases). Germline V gives CDR1 SGHDN, CDR2 FVKESK. CDR3 length: 14 amino acids. V was pared by 1 base and J by 2 bases, with 6 bases between. In DNA, the CDR3 is TGTGCCAGCAGCCAAGGGGGGGGCAATCAGCCCCAGCATTTT. Translation: CASSQGGGNQPQHF.

This rearrangement joins TRBV18 to TRBJ2-3, with a weak D call TRBD2 (6 bases). Between the trimmed V and J ends, which lost 0 bases and 0 bases, there was a span of 7 bases. CDR1 and CDR2 (germline): KGHSH, LQKENI. The CDR3 length is 15 residues. CDR3 nucleotide sequence: TGTGCCAGCTCACCACCCGGGACTAGCACAGATACGCAGTATTTT. Amino acid sequence: CASSPPGTSTDTQYF.

The chain combines TRBV5-1 with TRBJ2-5; D remains unclear. V was shortened by 6 bases and J by 3 bases, with 12 bases between the two germline ends. CDR3 size: 13 residues. Germline values: CDR1 SGHRS, CDR2 YFSETQ. The CDR3 protein is CASTGQRKETQYF. Here the CDR3 DNA reads TGCGCCAGCACCGGCCAGAGGAAAGAGACCCAGTACTTC.

V and J are TRBV7-8 and TRBJ2-3; 12 positions agree with TRBD2. Trimming removed 2 bases from V and 6 bases from J; junction bases left unmatched: 12. Germline V gene sequence: CDR1 SGHVS, CDR2 FQNEAQ. The CDR3 has 18 residues. The CDR3 reads CASSLFSRLAGARDTQYF. As DNA, the CDR3 is TGTGCCAGCAGCTTATTCTCGAGACTAGCGGGGGCGAGGGATACGCAGTATTTT.

The chain links TRBV29-1 to TRBJ2-7, with 7 bases aligning to TRBD1. CDR3 length equals 13 residues. Germline V gene lookup returns CDR1 SQVTM and CDR2 ANQGSEA. V gave up 6 bases and J gave up 0 bases; unmatched junction bases: 5. CDR3 sequence reads: CSVSDRNSYEQYF. CDR3 bases: TGCAGCGTATCGGACAGGAACTCCTACGAGCAGTACTTC.

The genes are TRBV4-1 and TRBJ1-5; 8 nucleotides agree with TRBD1. The CDR3 runs 15 residues. With V trimmed by 4 bases and J by 4 bases, 6 bases remained unmatched. Looked up from germline, CDR1 is MGHRA and CDR2 is YSYEKL. DNA for the CDR3: TGCGCCAGCAGCCTTAGACAGGGGCAAAATCAGCCCCAGCATTTT. It specifies CASSLRQGQNQPQHF.